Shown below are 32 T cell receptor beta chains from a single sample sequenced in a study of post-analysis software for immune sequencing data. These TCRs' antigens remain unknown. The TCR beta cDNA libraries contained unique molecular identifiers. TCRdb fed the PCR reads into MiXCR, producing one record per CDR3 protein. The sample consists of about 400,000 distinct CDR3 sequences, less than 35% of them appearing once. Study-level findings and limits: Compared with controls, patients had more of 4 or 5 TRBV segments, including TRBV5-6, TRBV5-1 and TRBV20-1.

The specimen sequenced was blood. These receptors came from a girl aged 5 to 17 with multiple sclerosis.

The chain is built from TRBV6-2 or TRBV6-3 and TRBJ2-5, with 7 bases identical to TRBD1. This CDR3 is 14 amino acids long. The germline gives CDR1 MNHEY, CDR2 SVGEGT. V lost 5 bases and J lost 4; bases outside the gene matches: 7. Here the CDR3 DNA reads TGTGCCAGCAGTAGACCAGGGGGTGGAGAGACCCAGTACTTC. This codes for CASSRPGGGETQYF.

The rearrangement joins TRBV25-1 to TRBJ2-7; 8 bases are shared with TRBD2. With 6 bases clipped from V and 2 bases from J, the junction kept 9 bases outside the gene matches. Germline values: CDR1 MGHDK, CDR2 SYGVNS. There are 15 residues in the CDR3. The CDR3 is CASSPGGGIPYEQYF. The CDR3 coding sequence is TGTGCCAGCAGCCCCGGCGGGGGGATCCCCTACGAGCAGTACTTC.

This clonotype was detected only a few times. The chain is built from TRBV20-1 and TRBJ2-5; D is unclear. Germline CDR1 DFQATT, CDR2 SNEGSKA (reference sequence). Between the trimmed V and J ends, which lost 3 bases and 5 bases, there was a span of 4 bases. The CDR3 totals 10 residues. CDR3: CSARWETQYF. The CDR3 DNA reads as TGCAGTGCTAGGTGGGAGACCCAGTACTTC.

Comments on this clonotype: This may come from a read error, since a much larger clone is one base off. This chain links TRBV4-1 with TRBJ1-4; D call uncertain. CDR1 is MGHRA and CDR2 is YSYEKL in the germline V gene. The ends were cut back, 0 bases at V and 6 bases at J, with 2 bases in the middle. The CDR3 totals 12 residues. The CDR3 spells CASSQDYEKLFF. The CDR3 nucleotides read TGCGCCAGCAGCCAAGATTATGAAAAACTGTTTTTT.

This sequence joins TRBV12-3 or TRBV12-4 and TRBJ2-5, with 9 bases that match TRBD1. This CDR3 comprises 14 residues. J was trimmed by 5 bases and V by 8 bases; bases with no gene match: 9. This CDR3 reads CASSGTGWEETQYF. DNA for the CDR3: TGTGCCAGCTCCGGGACAGGGTGGGAGGAGACCCAGTACTTC.

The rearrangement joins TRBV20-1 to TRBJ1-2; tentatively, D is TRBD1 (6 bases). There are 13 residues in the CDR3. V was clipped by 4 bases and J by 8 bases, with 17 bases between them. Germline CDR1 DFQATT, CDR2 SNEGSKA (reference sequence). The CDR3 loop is CSAIDRIIDGYTF. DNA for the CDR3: TGCAGTGCTATAGACAGGATAATCGACGGCTACACCTTC.

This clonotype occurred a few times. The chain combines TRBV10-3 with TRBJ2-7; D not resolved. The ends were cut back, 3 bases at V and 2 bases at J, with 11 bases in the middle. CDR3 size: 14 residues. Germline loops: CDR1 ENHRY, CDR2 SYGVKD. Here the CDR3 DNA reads TGTGCCATCAGTGATCAGTGGGGTCCCTACGAGCAGTACTTC. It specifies CAISDQWGPYEQYF.

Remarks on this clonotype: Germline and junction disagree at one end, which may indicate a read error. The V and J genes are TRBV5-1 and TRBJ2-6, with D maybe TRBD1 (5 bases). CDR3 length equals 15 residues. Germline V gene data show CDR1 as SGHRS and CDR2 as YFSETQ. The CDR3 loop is CASSTGSSGVNVLTF. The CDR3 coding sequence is TGCGCCAGCAGCACAGGAAGCTCTGGGGTCAACGTCCTGACTTTC.

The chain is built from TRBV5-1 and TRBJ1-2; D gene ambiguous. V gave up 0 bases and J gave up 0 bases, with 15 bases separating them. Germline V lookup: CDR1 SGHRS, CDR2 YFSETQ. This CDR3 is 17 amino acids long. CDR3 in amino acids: CASSLARPTLANYGYTF. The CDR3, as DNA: TGCGCCAGCAGCTTGGCTAGACCAACCTTAGCTAACTATGGCTACACCTTC.

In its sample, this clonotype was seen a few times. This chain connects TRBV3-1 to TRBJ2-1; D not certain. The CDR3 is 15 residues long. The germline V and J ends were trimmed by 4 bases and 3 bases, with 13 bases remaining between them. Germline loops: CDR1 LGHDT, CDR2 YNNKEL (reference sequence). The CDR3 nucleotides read TGTGCCAGCAGCCCGCACATAGAGAGCTACAATGAGCAGTTCTTC. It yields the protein CASSPHIESYNEQFF.

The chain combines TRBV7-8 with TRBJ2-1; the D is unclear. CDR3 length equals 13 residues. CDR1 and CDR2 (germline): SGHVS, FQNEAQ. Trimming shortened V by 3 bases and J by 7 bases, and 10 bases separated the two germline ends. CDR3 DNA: TGTGCCAGCAGCTTGGACGTAGAGAATGAGCAGTTCTTC. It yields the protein CASSLDVENEQFF.

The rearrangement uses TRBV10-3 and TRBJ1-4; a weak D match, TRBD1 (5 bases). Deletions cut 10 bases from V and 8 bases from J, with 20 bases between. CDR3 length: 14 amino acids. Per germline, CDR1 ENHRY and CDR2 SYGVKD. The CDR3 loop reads CASSSRQGEEKLFF. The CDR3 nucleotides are TGTGCCAGCAGCAGTAGGCAGGGAGAAGAAAAACTGTTTTTT.

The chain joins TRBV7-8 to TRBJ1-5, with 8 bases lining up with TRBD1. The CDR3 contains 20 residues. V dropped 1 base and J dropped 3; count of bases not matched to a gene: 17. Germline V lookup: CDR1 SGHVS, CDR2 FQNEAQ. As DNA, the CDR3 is TGTGCCAGCAGCTTAGGGGGCCTTTGGGGCGGACAGGGTATCAATCAGCCCCAGCATTTT. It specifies CASSLGGLWGGQGINQPQHF.

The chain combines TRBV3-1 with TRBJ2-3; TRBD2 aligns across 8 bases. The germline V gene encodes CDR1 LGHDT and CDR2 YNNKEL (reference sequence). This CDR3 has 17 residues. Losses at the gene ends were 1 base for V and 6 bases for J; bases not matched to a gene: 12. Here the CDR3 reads CASSQGRAGAPGDTQYF. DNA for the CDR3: TGTGCCAGCAGCCAAGGGCGAGCGGGGGCCCCGGGGGATACGCAGTATTTT.

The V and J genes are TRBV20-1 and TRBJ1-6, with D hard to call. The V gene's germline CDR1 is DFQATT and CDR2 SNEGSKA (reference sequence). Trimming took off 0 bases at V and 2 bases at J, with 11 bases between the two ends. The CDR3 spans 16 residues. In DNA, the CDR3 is TGCAGTGCTAGAGATCGTGAGGGTACCTATAATTCACCCCTCCACTTT. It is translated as CSARDREGTYNSPLHF.

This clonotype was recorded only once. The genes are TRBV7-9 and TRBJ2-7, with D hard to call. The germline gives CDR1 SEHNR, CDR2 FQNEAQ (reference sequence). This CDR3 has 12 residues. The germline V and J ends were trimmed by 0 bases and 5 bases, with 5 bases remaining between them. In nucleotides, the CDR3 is TGTGCCAGCAGCTTAGCGGCACACGAGCAGTACTTC. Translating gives CASSLAAHEQYF.

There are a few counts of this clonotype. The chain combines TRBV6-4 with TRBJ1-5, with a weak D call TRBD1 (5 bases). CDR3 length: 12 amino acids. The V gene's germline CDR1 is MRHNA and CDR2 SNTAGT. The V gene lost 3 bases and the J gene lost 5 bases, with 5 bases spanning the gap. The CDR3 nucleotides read TGTGCCAGCAGTGAGGGACATCAGCCCCAGCATTTT. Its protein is CASSEGHQPQHF.

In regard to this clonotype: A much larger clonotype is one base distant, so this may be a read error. The DNA for the CDR3 is TGTGCCAGCAGCCATCGGACAGGGAACGGCGACACCTTC. This sequence encodes CASSHRTGNGDTF. The rearrangement links TRBV7-8 to TRBJ1-2, with 8 positions matching TRBD1. Germline V gene data show CDR1 as SGHVS and CDR2 as FQNEAQ. The CDR3 is made up of 13 amino acids. The junction had 11 bases not matched to a gene; V was cut back by 5 bases and J by 12 bases.

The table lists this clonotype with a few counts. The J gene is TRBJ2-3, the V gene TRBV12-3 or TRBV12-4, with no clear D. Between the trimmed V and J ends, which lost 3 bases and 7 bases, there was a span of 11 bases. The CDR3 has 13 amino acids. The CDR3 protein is CASSFGMSNTQYF. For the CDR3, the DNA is TGTGCCAGCAGTTTCGGAATGAGTAATACGCAGTATTTT.

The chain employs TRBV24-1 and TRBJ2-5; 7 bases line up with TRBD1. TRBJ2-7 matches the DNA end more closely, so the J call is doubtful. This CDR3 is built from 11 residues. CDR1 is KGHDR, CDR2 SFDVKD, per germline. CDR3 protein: CACTGDHEQYF. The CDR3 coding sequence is TGTGCCTGCACAGGGGACCACGAGCAGTACTTC.

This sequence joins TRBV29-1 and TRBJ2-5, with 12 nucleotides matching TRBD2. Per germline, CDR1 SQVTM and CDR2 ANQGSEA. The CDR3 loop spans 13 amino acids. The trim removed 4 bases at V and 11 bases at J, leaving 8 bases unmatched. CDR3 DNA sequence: TGCAGCGTTGCTAGCGGGGGGGCGGGAGAGCAGTACTTC. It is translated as CSVASGGAGEQYF.

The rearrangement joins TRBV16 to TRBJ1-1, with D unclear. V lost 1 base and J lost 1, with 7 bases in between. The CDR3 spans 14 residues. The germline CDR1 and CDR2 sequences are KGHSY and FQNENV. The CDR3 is CASSQFWENTEAFF. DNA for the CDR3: TGTGCCAGCAGCCAATTTTGGGAGAACACTGAAGCTTTCTTT.

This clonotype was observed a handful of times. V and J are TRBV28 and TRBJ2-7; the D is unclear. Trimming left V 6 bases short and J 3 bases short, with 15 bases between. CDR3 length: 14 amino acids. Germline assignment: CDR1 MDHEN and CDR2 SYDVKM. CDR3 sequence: CASSPALTGYEQYF. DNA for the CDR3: TGTGCCAGCAGCCCCGCCCTGACGGGCTACGAGCAGTACTTC.

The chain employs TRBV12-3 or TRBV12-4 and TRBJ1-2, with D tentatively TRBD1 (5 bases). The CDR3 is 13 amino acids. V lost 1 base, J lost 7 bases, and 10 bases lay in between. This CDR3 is CASSLGAGSGYTF. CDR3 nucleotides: TGTGCCAGCAGTTTAGGGGCAGGGAGTGGCTACACCTTC.

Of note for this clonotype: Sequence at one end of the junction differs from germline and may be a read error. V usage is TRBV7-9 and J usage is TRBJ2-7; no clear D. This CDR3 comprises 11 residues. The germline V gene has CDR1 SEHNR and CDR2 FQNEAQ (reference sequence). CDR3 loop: CASSSHYGQYF. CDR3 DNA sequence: TGTGCCAGCAGCTCCCACTACGGGCAGTACTTC.

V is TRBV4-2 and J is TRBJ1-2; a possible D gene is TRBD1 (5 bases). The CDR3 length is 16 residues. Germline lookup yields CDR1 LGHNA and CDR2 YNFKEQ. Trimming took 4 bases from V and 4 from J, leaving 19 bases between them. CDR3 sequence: CASSLSLTGTTYGYTF. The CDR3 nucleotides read TGTGCCAGCAGCCTTAGCCTTACCGGGACCACCTATGGCTACACCTTC.

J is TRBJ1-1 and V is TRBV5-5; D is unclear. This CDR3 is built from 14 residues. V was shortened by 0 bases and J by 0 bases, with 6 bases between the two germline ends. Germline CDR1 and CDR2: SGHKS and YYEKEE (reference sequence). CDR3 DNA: TGTGCCAGCAGCTTGGTCCAGCTGAACACTGAAGCTTTCTTT. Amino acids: CASSLVQLNTEAFF. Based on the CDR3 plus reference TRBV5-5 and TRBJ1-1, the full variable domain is DAGVTQSPTHLIKTRGQQVTLRCSPISGHKSVSWYQQVLGQGPQFIFQYYEKEERGRGNFPDRFSARQFPNYSSELNVNALLLGDSALYLCASSLVQLNTEAFFGQGTRLTVV.

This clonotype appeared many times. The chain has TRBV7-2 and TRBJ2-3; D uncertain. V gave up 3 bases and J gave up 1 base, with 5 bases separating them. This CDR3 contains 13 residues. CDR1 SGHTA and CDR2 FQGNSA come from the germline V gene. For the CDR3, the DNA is TGTGCCAGCAGCTTTTATGGCACAGATACGCAGTATTTT. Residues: CASSFYGTDTQYF.

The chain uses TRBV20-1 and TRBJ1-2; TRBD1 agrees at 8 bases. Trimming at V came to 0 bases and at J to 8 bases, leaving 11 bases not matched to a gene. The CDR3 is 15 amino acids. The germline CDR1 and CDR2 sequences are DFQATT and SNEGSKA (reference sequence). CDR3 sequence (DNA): TGCAGTGCTAGAGATAAGACGGACAGGGAGGCGGGCTACACCTTC. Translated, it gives CSARDKTDREAGYTF.

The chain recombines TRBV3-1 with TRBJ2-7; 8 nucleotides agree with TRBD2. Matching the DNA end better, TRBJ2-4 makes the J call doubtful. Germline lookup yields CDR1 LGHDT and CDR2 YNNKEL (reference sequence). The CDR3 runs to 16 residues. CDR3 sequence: CASSQPPGGVGSIQYF. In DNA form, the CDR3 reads TGTGCCAGCAGCCAACCTCCCGGGGGGGTGGGGAGCATTCAGTACTTC.

The CDR3: CAISEGGQNYGYTF. CDR3 nucleotides: TGTGCCATCAGTGAAGGTGGACAAAACTATGGCTACACCTTC. This sequence joins TRBV10-3 and TRBJ1-2; D might be TRBD1 (5 bases). Germline V gene data show CDR1 as ENHRY and CDR2 as SYGVKD. This CDR3 comprises 14 residues. V was clipped by 3 bases and J by 2 bases, with 10 bases between them.

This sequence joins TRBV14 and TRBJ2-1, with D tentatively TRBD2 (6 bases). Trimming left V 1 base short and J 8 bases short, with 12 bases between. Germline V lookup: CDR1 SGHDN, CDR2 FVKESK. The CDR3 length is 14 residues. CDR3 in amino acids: CASSQVGWGDEQFF. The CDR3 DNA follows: TGTGCCAGCAGCCAAGTTGGTTGGGGGGATGAGCAGTTCTTC.